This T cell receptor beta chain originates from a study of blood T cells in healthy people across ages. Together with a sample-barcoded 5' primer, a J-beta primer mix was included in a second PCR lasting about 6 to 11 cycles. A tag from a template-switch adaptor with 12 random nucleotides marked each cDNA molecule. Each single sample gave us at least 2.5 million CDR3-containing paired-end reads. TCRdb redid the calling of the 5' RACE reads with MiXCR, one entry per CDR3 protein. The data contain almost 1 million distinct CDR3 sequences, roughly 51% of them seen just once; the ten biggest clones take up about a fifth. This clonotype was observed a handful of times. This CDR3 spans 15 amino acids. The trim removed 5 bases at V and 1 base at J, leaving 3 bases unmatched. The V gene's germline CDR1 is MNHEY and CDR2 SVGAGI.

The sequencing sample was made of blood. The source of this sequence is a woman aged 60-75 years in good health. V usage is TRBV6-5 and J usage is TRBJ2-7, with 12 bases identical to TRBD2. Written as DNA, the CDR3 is TGTGCCAGCAGTAAACTAGCGGGGGGATCCTACGAGCAGTACTTC. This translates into CASSKLAGGSYEQYF.